The 25 T cell receptor beta chains given below trace back to one sample, sequenced in a study of T-cell memory formation after mild COVID-19. In TCRdb, the 5' RACE reads were re-called with MiXCR into one record per CDR3 protein. The sample contains roughly 450,000 distinct CDR3 sequences, 18% of which appear only once. Sequenced: PBMCs or a T cell subset sorted from them (not recorded which). These receptors all come from a young man who had mild COVID-19 (a few samples of this study predate the infection). Cell type and time point are not known.

V and J are TRBV2 and TRBJ1-5, with D unresolved. The CDR3 is 14 amino acids. The germline V gene has CDR1 SNHLY and CDR2 FYNNEI. Trimming stripped 1 base from V and 6 bases from J, with 10 bases between. CDR3 bases: TGTGCCAGCAGTGAAGGGGCGGGTGGTCAGCCCCAGCATTTT. Its protein product is CASSEGAGGQPQHF.

The table lists this clonotype with a few counts. The chain joins TRBV28 to TRBJ2-3; 8 bases match TRBD2. The CDR3 totals 13 residues. The germline V gene encodes CDR1 MDHEN and CDR2 SYDVKM. V was pared by 8 bases and J by 4 bases, with 5 bases of the junction left unmatched. The CDR3 is CASQETSADTQYF. CDR3 in DNA: TGTGCCAGCCAGGAGACTAGCGCAGATACGCAGTATTTT.

The V gene is TRBV9, the J gene TRBJ2-7, with 8 nucleotides matching TRBD2. This CDR3 has 15 amino acids. J gave up 2 bases and V 0 bases, and 4 bases lay outside the gene matches. Looked up from germline, CDR1 is SGDLS and CDR2 is YYNGEE. The chain's CDR3 is CASSVAVGLAYEQYF. CDR3 nucleotide sequence: TGTGCCAGCAGCGTAGCAGTGGGACTAGCCTACGAGCAGTACTTC.

The V call is TRBV20-1, the J call TRBJ2-7; 8 nucleotides line up with TRBD1. The trim removed 4 bases at V and 8 bases at J, leaving 7 bases unmatched. Germline assignment: CDR1 DFQATT and CDR2 SNEGSKA (reference sequence). The CDR3 is 12 residues long. Written as DNA, the CDR3 is TGCAGTGCTATGGACAGGGCGCTAAAGCAGTACTTC. Its translation: CSAMDRALKQYF.

The chain has TRBV29-1 and TRBJ2-7, with a tentative D call TRBD1 (6 bases). The CDR3 extends over 12 amino acids. Germline V CDR1 and CDR2: SQVTM, ANQGSEA. The CDR3 nucleotides are TGCAGTGCTCGGACAGCCTTTGACGAGCAGTACGTC. Its translation is CSARTAFDEQYV.

The chain recombines TRBV7-9 with TRBJ1-4; D ambiguous. The CDR3 contains 15 residues. The V and J ends lost 1 base and 5 bases respectively, with 11 bases between them. Germline CDR1 reads SEHNR; CDR2 reads FQNEAQ (reference sequence). CDR3 region: CASSLDLRSNEKLFF. The CDR3, as DNA: TGTGCCAGCAGCTTAGATCTGCGGTCAAATGAAAAACTGTTTTTT. Full variable domain (missing parts from reference TRBV7-9 and TRBJ1-4): DTGVSQNPRHKITKRGQNVTFRCDPISEHNRLYWYRQTLGQGPEFLTYFQNEAQLEKSRLLSDRFSAERPKGSFSTLEIQRTEQGDSAMYLCASSLDLRSNEKLFFGSGTQLSVL.

The genes are TRBV20-1 and TRBJ2-1, with 12 bases matching TRBD2. Germline V gene data show CDR1 as DFQATT and CDR2 as SNEGSKA (reference sequence). The CDR3 is made up of 15 amino acids. V dropped 3 bases and J dropped 10; count of bases not matched to a gene: 10. This CDR3 reads CSASPALAGGMEQFF. The CDR3 nucleotides read TGCAGTGCTAGCCCTGCGCTAGCGGGGGGGATGGAGCAGTTCTTC.

The chain employs TRBV19 and TRBJ1-5; the match to TRBD1 covers 9 bases. CDR1 is LNHDA, CDR2 SQIVND, per germline (reference sequence). The CDR3 loop spans 16 amino acids. V was pared by 3 bases and J by 3 bases, with 6 bases of the junction left unmatched. The CDR3 sequence: CASSMLRTGANQPQHF. The CDR3 nucleotides read TGTGCCAGTAGTATGTTAAGGACAGGGGCCAATCAGCCCCAGCATTTT.

Here the CDR3 reads CASSEQGHTIYF. CDR3 in DNA: TGTGCCAGCAGCGAACAGGGACACACCATATATTTT. This chain links TRBV7-2 with TRBJ1-3, with a possible D match to TRBD1 (6 bases). CDR1 and CDR2 from the germline V gene are SGHTA and FQGNSA. The CDR3 has 12 residues. The V gene lost 5 bases and the J gene lost 8 bases, with 10 bases spanning the gap.

This clonotype was seen a handful of times. The chain uses TRBV4-3 and TRBJ2-6; unclear D gene. Trimming pared 0 bases from V and 2 bases from J, leaving 8 bases between. Germline V gene sequence: CDR1 LGHNA, CDR2 YSLEER. CDR3 length: 16 residues. CDR3 protein: CASSQDVSPGANVLTF. CDR3 DNA sequence: TGCGCCAGCAGCCAAGATGTGTCTCCTGGGGCCAACGTCCTGACTTTC.

This clonotype was picked up many times. V gene TRBV7-8 combines with J gene TRBJ2-5; tentative D call: TRBD1 (6 bases). V lost 4 bases to trimming and J lost 5 bases, with 11 bases between them. The germline V gene encodes CDR1 SGHVS and CDR2 FQNEAQ. CDR3 length: 13 residues. The CDR3 DNA reads TGTGCCAGCAGCTCAACAGGGTGGGAGACCCAGTACTTC. Its translation is CASSSTGWETQYF.

The chain joins TRBV18 to TRBJ1-6, with TRBD1 matching 10 bases. This CDR3 is built from 14 residues. Per the germline V gene, CDR1 is KGHSH and CDR2 is LQKENI. V was pared by 3 bases and J by 13 bases, with 6 bases of the junction left unmatched. In nucleotides, the CDR3 is TGTGCCAGCTCACCCGCCGGGACAGGGGCTCCCCTCCACTTT. This encodes CASSPAGTGAPLHF.

The chain couples TRBV19 to TRBJ2-7; perhaps TRBD1 as D (6 bases). The CDR3 totals 15 residues. Deletions cut 3 bases from V and 4 bases from J, with 16 bases between. The germline V gene encodes CDR1 LNHDA and CDR2 SQIVND (reference sequence). CDR3 bases: TGTGCCAGTAGTATTGGGGTCAGGGGAACTTACGAGCAGTACTTC. Translated, it gives CASSIGVRGTYEQYF.

This clonotype was detected a few times. The CDR3 reads CASSTPKGGGNYGYTF. The CDR3 DNA reads as TGCGCCAGCAGCACCCCAAAGGGAGGAGGCAACTATGGCTACACCTTC. J is TRBJ1-2 and V is TRBV5-1; the D is unclear. Germline V gene lookup returns CDR1 SGHRS and CDR2 YFSETQ. The CDR3 extends over 16 amino acids. Trimming stripped 4 bases from V and 2 bases from J, with 18 bases between.

This clonotype was detected many times. The V gene is TRBV11-3, the J gene TRBJ2-1; 16 bases map to TRBD2. The CDR3 totals 16 residues. Germline lookup yields CDR1 SGHNT and CDR2 YENEEA. V lost 5 bases, J lost 6 bases, and 4 bases stayed unmatched. The CDR3 region has the DNA TGTGCCAGCAGCATCGGGACTAGCGGGGGGGCCAATGAGCAGTTCTTC. Amino acids: CASSIGTSGGANEQFF.

This clonotype was observed a handful of times. The chain joins TRBV29-1 to TRBJ2-5, with D uncertain. CDR1 is SQVTM and CDR2 is ANQGSEA in the germline V gene. The CDR3 contains 13 residues. V was shortened by 0 bases and J by 4 bases, with 9 bases between the two germline ends. The CDR3 region has the DNA TGCAGCGTTGAAGATCCCGCAGGAGAGACCCAGTACTTC. Its protein product is CSVEDPAGETQYF.

This chain uses TRBV4-1 with TRBJ2-7; D is uncertain. Trimming cost V 3 bases and J 0 bases, with 9 bases left between them. The CDR3 has 14 amino acids. Germline V CDR1 and CDR2: MGHRA, YSYEKL. The CDR3 coding sequence is TGCGCCAGCAGCCAGGCGGATAGCTCCTACGAGCAGTACGTC. This gives the protein CASSQADSSYEQYV.

The DNA for the CDR3 is TGTGCCAGCAGTTCTACAGGGAGAGTAGGGACCGGGGAGCTGTTTTTT. Protein product: CASSSTGRVGTGELFF. The chain recombines TRBV12-3 or TRBV12-4 with TRBJ2-2; tentative D call: TRBD1 (6 bases). This CDR3 region has 16 residues. V dropped 4 bases and J dropped 5 bases, with 17 bases sitting between them.

This clonotype was detected a few times. The chain is built from TRBV3-1 and TRBJ2-7; 7 bases map to TRBD1. V was clipped by 0 bases and J by 3 bases; unmatched bases: 5. Germline CDR1 LGHDT, CDR2 YNNKEL (reference sequence). The CDR3 is 15 amino acids. The CDR3 DNA is TGTGCCAGCAGCCAAGACCCAACAGGGGTCTACGAGCAGTACGTC. It codes for CASSQDPTGVYEQYV.

This clonotype was detected ten times or more. The chain joins TRBV5-1 to TRBJ2-1, with 8 nucleotides matching TRBD2. J lost 7 bases, V lost 7 bases, and 10 bases had no gene match. The CDR3 runs to 14 residues. Germline V gene data show CDR1 as SGHRS and CDR2 as YFSETQ. The CDR3 nucleotides are TGCGCCAGCCGAGAAAGGCTAGCGGGTAATGAGCAGTTCTTC. This translates into CASRERLAGNEQFF.

The gene calls are TRBV10-3 and TRBJ2-3; no clear D. Per the germline V gene, CDR1 is ENHRY and CDR2 is SYGVKD. The CDR3 sequence is 14 residues long. The V and J ends lost 4 bases and 0 bases respectively, with 8 bases between them. As DNA, the CDR3 is TGTGCCATCAGTGTGGGCAGCAGCACAGATACGCAGTATTTT. It yields the protein CAISVGSSTDTQYF.

The V gene is TRBV4-1, the J gene TRBJ2-7; 7 nucleotides align to TRBD1. V dropped 1 base and J dropped 2; count of bases not matched to a gene: 14. CDR3 length: 18 amino acids. From germline, CDR1 is MGHRA and CDR2 YSYEKL. The CDR3 bases are TGCGCCAGCAGCCAAGGCCCGCCCCGGGACAGTAGGGCCTACGAGCAGTACTTC. It translates to CASSQGPPRDSRAYEQYF.

V usage is TRBV20-1 and J usage is TRBJ2-3, with 8 bases fitting TRBD2. CDR1 is DFQATT, CDR2 SNEGSKA, per germline (reference sequence). This CDR3 is built from 16 residues. V dropped 3 bases and J dropped 2; count of bases not matched to a gene: 10. CDR3 in DNA: TGCAGTGCTAGTGGGGATTTAGCGGGGAACACAGATACGCAGTATTTT. Protein sequence: CSASGDLAGNTDTQYF.

The rearrangement uses TRBV7-9 and TRBJ2-5; no clear D. CDR3 length equals 13 residues. V was trimmed by 3 bases and J by 3 bases, leaving 8 bases between them. CDR1 is SEHNR, CDR2 FQNEAQ, per germline (reference sequence). The CDR3 protein is CASSFRTEETQYF. The CDR3 coding sequence is TGTGCCAGCAGCTTCAGAACGGAAGAGACCCAGTACTTC.

This clonotype was recorded many times. J is TRBJ2-2 and V is TRBV6-6, with a possible D match to TRBD1 (6 bases). CDR3 size: 13 residues. Deletions cut 5 bases from V and 5 bases from J, with 9 bases between. Germline V gene sequence: CDR1 MNHNY, CDR2 SVGAGI (reference sequence). DNA of the CDR3: TGTGCCAGCAGTAACAGGGAAACCGGGGAGCTGTTTTTT. Translating it yields CASSNRETGELFF.